The following is a T cell receptor (beta chain) sequence with its context. The data are from a study of blood T cell repertoires in COVID-19. As for the study in general: Whether acute or convalescent, the COVID-19 samples came from the United States, Italy and Spain. PBMCs, B-cell-depleted T cells, or T cells provided the cDNA or gDNA that made up the material.

Germline assignment: CDR1 LNHDA and CDR2 SQIVND (reference sequence). V was trimmed by 1 base and J by 4 bases, leaving 14 bases between them. The CDR3 has 15 residues. The authors' processing: By means of reference gene primer amplification, nucleated cell counts were estimated. Assay used: immunoSEQ multiplex PCR; TCRdb lists only in-frame clones, some missing. V and J calls and clone size come straight from that table; D and trimming were deduced from the DNA. The repertoire holds about 130,000 clones, with approximately 81% as singletons. The receptor was derived from a man aged 60-69 years with acute or convalescent COVID-19. Specimen: peripheral blood. This chain links TRBV19 with TRBJ2-7; D perhaps matches TRBD2 (5 bases). Written as DNA, the CDR3 is TGTGCCAGTAGTATAGCCCCAGCGGAACCTTACGAGCAGTACTTC. This encodes CASSIAPAEPYEQYF.